This is a list of T cell receptor beta chains from one sample in a study of cytomegalovirus exposure and HLA in healthy donors. Profiled with immunoSEQ multiplex PCR; TCRdb holds only in-frame clones, not every one. Of 150,000 to 200,000 clones listed, over 75% were seen once; the top ten hold more than 1.5%. Input material: PBMCs. These receptors all come from a man aged 18 to 29 in good health and CMV-seronegative. CDR3s leave out the opening cysteine and the closing phenylalanine or tryptophan. The D gene is left open where the match is weak.

V	J	D	CDR3
TRBV7-9	TRBJ1-1	-	SSSFQGWKEAF
TRBV5-1	TRBJ2-5	-	ASSLAGGETQY
TRBV5-6	TRBJ2-2	TRBD1	ASSLQDRLITGELF
TRBV5-1	TRBJ1-5	TRBD1	ASSVGASGGHQPQH
TRBV23-1	TRBJ2-3	TRBD2	ASNFCLAGRGDTQY
TRBV4-1	TRBJ2-2	-	ASSQDGAGQYNGELF
TRBV29-1	TRBJ2-1	TRBD2	SVERLAGGSEQF
TRBV29-1	TRBJ1-4	-	SVKEAGFNEKLF
TRBV25-1	TRBJ1-6	-	ASSEFPTAYNSPLH
TRBV28	TRBJ2-7	-	ASRLLLGGSDEQY
TRBV28	TRBJ1-1	-	ASGSQAGATEAF
TRBV9	TRBJ2-3	TRBD2	ASSGDQLAGGRTDTQY
TRBV7-2	TRBJ2-1	-	ASSFRWQVYNEQF
TRBV5-8	TRBJ1-1	-	ASSLVRVGTEAF
TRBV5-1	TRBJ2-5	TRBD2	ASSLAGGTETQY
TRBV5-1	TRBJ2-3	TRBD2	ASSLRPLGLAGALQGSATQY
TRBV27	TRBJ1-2	TRBD1	ASSSQGAFYGYT
TRBV9	TRBJ2-7	-	ASSVDLGAGAEQY
TRBV5-1	TRBJ1-2	-	ASSLSGFDYGYT
TRBV7-9	TRBJ1-1	-	ASSLVIATEAF
TRBV14	TRBJ2-7	-	ASSQDFGYEQY
TRBV6-5	TRBJ2-3	TRBD2	AVRAGGTDTQY
TRBV6-5	TRBJ2-3	-	ASREGPDTQY
TRBV18	TRBJ2-3	TRBD2	ASSPLAGEGGTQY
TRBV5-4	TRBJ2-4	TRBD1	ASSPVDRGNSQY
TRBV5-5	TRBJ1-1	TRBD1	ASSTTPWDRGRESAEAF
TRBV4-1	TRBJ2-2	-	ASSSRGRENTGELF
TRBV29-1	TRBJ2-6	-	SVETGSGRANVLT
TRBV15	TRBJ2-7	-	ATSREKTLYEQY
TRBV7-8	TRBJ2-7	-	ASSLAGGNYEQY
TRBV7-9	TRBJ1-2	-	SSSPINYGYT
TRBV23-1	TRBJ2-5	TRBD1	ASSQSPFFFGDRDQETQY
TRBV4-3	TRBJ1-3	-	ASSQGVLTRSSGNTIY
TRBV25-1	TRBJ1-2	-	ASSEGQGYGYT
TRBV9	TRBJ2-1	TRBD2	ASGVTSGRPDEQF
TRBV6-5	TRBJ2-2	TRBD2	AIGTSGATGELF
TRBV11-3	TRBJ1-1	-	ASSSRQDNTEAF
TRBV11-3	TRBJ2-1	-	ASSLSSRANEQF
TRBV7-2	TRBJ1-3	-	ASSLTRDSGNTIY
TRBV7-2	TRBJ1-4	TRBD1	ASSSGTGSTQTNEKLF
TRBV5-4	TRBJ2-5	TRBD1	ASSGNRGRETQY
TRBV25-1	TRBJ2-7	TRBD1	ASSNTGERIGYEQY
TRBV19	TRBJ1-1	-	ASSIEGGEAF
TRBV29-1	-	-	SAGGDFSYEQY
TRBV19	TRBJ1-1	-	ASGGAPNTEAF
TRBV5-4	TRBJ2-1	-	ASSLDYGTNKQF
TRBV19	TRBJ1-5	TRBD1	ASSIRLNRGSNQPQH
TRBV7-2	TRBJ1-4	-	ASSRGARSTNEKLF
TRBV5-6	TRBJ2-7	-	ASSLGRQNYEQY